This T cell receptor (beta chain) was sequenced for a study of siplizumab effects on memory and regulatory T cells. The CDR3 length is 19 residues. Trimming took 0 bases from V and 4 from J; bases not matched to a gene: 9. The V gene's germline CDR1 is KGHSH and CDR2 LQKENI. Naive, memory, effector memory and TEMRA subsets that were unstimulated underwent sequencing in a few donor pairs. Worth noting for this clone: Its antigen remains unidentified.

Assays examined about 10^5 TCR templates per sample. Using immunoSEQ multiplex PCR, the repertoire was profiled, and TCRdb retains in-frame clones only, with some absent. The sample yields about 26,000 clones, roughly 88% seen once. Study-wide results and caveats: Alloreactive sequences traceable to unstimulated CD4+ memory cells were significantly reduced by siplizumab. Proliferating siplizumab-culture Tregs lacked confirmation of suppressive function.

The chain combines TRBV18 with TRBJ2-6; 10 bases are a match to TRBD1. The TCR sequence derives from a human donor in good health. What was sequenced was memory CD4+ T cells sorted from blood. CDR3 amino acids: CASSPPVTGGATGANVLTF. CDR3 nucleotide sequence: TGTGCCAGCTCACCACCGGTGACAGGGGGCGCTACGGGGGCCAACGTCCTGACTTTC.